This record covers a single TCR beta chain. It lacks a known antigen. No per-base quality is available; no much larger clone lies one base away. This entry comes from a study of blood T cell repertoires in COVID-19 (dated by TCRdb to about 2020). With regard to the full study: Samples from collaborators originated in the United States, Italy and Spain and spanned both the acute and convalescent phases of COVID-19. A de-identified subject ID, COVID-19 status, age in years and sex were almost always included in the sample metadata. The repertoires were released in a freely available public database intended as a resource for research on the immune response to SARS-CoV-2. The prospective study material was composed of cDNA or gDNA derived from T cells, B-cell-depleted T cells, or PBMCs. HLA class I and class II types, where available, came from metadata supplied by the sample provider rather than from assay-based typing. The samples were drawn from two sources: the first 160 participants of the ongoing ImmuneRACE study, and fewer than 1,500 subjects contributed by 6 global collaborators. Deeply sampled blood TCRbeta repertoires from subjects exposed to, actively infected with, or recovered from COVID-19 were included in the dataset.

The full study reports these points: The amount of clinical and demographic metadata varied by source and participant and was provided uncurated.

The immunoSEQ Assay, a bias-controlled multiplex PCR, was used to amplify TCRbeta CDR3 regions from genomic DNA. The authors processed their data as follows. Nucleated cell counts per sample were estimated from amplification of reference gene primers within the assay. To quantify the absolute abundance of each unique TCRbeta CDR3 rearrangement, sequence reads were collapsed and filtered. For each sample, productive Simpson clonality was calculated as the square root of Simpson's diversity index over productive rearrangements. The source is immuneACCESS, and TCRdb retained only in-frame sequences with V and J called. Part of the clones is not carried over; for the studies checked, unresolved V genes explain less than half of this, and the remainder is unexplained. V and J calls and clone size are copied from that table; D and trimming were computed from the DNA. The sample table contains some 230,000 clones; only one count was recorded for about nine tenths of them. The leading ten clones occupy over 2% of the sample.

Another Seattle source contributed samples from volunteer blood donors who had recovered from COVID-19. The collaborating institutions used their own protocols to collect whole blood in K2EDTA tubes. For TCRbeta analysis, collaborator samples were shipped as frozen whole blood, as isolated PBMCs, or as DNA extracted from either sample type. This TCR was recovered from a man aged 30 to 45 who had recovered from COVID-19. The sample consisted of peripheral blood.

The DNA sequence reads TGTGCCAGCAGCATAGAGCGGGGCCAAGAGACCCAGTACTTC. This translates into CASSIERGQETQYF. Here the chain combines TRBV7-2 and TRBJ2-5; TRBD2 lines up with 7 middle nucleotides. Measured from the cysteine to the phenylalanine, the CDR3 is 14 residues long. Left in the record is the CDR3 DNA by itself, 42 bases read in frame from the first base. CDR1 and CDR2 are read off the germline V gene as SGHTA and FQGNSA. Ends trimmed: V by 5 bases, J by 1 base; bases unmatched to a gene: 4. With the portions outside the CDR3 filled from the reference TRBV7-2 and TRBJ2-5 genes, the complete variable region becomes GAGVSQSPSNKVTEKGKDVELRCDPISGHTALYWYRQSLGQGLEFLIYFQGNSAPDKSGLPSDRFSAERTGGSVSTLTIQRTQQEDSAVYLCASSIERGQETQYFGPGTRLLVL.